The sequence of this TCR beta chain was determined in a study of blood T cell repertoires in COVID-19. Study-wide context: Researchers got acute and convalescent COVID-19 samples from the United States, Italy and Spain. Sources were T cells, B-cell-depleted T cells, or PBMCs; the material itself was cDNA or gDNA.

Assay: immunoSEQ multiplex PCR; the TCRdb copy retains only in-frame clones and omits some. The sample yields over 70,000 clones, 65% to 85% seen once. Sequencing was done on a sample of peripheral blood. This clonotype originated in a woman aged 55-75 years with acute or convalescent COVID-19.

The CDR3: CASSWAGGHQPQHF. CDR3 sequence (DNA): TGTGCCAGCAGCTGGGCGGGGGGCCATCAGCCCCAGCATTTT. The rearrangement links TRBV28 to TRBJ1-5; D possibly corresponds to TRBD1 (6 bases). CDR3 length equals 14 residues. Germline V gene sequence: CDR1 MDHEN, CDR2 SYDVKM. V lost 6 bases to trimming and J lost 5 bases, with 14 bases between them.